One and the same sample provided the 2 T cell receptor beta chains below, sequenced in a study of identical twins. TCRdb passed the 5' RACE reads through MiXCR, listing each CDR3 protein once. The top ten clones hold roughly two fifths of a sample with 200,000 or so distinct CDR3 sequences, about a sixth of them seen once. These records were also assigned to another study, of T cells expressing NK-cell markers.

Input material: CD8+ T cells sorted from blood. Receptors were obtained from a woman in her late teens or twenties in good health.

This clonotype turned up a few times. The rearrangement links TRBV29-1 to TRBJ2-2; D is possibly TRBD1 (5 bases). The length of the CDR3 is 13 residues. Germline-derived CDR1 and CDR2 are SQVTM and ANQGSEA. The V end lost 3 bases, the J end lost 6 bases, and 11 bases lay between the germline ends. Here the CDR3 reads CSVDYETAGELFF. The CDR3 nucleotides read TGCAGCGTTGACTACGAGACAGCCGGGGAGCTGTTTTTT.

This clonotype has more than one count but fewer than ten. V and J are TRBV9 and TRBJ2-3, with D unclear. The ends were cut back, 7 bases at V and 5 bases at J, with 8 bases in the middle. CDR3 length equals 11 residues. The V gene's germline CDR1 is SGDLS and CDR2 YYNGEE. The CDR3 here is CASGPRDTQYF. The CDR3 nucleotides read TGTGCCAGCGGGCCCCGAGATACGCAGTATTTT.